Sequencing of this T cell receptor (beta chain) was carried out in a study of T cells in localized non-small cell lung cancer. Comment on this clone: Its antigen is unidentified.

The study, taken as a whole, reports: Uninvolved adjacent lung showed the highest T cell clonality, exceeding tumor. Longer survival (overall) was linked to higher T cell density in blood. Sequence data derive from only one tumor region, so heterogeneity remains possible.

Generated by immunoSEQ multiplex PCR, the TCRdb table keeps only in-frame clones and is missing some. The repertoire holds tens of thousands of clones, with about nine tenths as singletons. The V gene lost 4 bases and the J gene lost 5 bases, with 17 bases spanning the gap. Germline lookup yields CDR1 LGHNA and CDR2 YSLEER. The CDR3 sequence is 15 residues long. V is TRBV4-3 and J is TRBJ1-1; possible D gene TRBD1, 5 bases. This sample comprised peripheral blood, obtained before any cancer treatment. This TCR was sampled from a woman aged 35 to 70 with stage I lung adenocarcinoma. CDR3 loop: CASSLGTGGLTEAFF. The CDR3 nucleotides read TGCGCCAGCAGCCTTGGGACGGGAGGTCTTACTGAAGCTTTCTTT.